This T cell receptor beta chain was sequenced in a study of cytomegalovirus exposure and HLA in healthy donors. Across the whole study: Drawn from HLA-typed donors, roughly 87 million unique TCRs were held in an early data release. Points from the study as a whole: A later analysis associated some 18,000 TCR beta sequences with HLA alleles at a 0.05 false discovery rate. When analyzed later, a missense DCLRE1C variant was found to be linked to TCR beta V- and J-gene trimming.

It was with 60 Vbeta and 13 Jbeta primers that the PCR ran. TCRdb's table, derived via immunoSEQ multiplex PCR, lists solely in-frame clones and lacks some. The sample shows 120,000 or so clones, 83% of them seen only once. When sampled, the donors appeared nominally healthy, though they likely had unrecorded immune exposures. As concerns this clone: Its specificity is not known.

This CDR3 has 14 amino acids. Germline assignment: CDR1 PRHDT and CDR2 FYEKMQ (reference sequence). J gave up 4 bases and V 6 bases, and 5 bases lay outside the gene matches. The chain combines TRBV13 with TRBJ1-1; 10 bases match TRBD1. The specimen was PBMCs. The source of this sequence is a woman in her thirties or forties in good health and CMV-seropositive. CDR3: CASRLRDRGTEAFF. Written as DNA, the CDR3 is TGTGCCAGCAGGTTACGGGACAGGGGCACTGAAGCTTTCTTT.